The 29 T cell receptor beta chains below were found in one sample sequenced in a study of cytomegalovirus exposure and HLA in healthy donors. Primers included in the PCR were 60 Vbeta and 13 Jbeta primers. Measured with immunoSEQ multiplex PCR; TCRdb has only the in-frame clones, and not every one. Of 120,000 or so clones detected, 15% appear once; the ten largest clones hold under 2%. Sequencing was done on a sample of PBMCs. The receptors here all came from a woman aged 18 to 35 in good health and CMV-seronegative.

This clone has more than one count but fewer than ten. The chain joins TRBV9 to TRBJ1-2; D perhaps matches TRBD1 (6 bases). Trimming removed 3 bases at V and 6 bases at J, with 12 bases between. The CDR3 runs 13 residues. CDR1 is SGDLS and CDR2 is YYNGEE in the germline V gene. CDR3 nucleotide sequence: TGTGCCAGCAGCGCTGGACAGATAAATGGCTACACCTTC. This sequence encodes CASSAGQINGYTF. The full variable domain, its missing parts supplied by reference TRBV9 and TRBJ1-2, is DSGVTQTPKHLITATGQRVTLRCSPRSGDLSVYWYQQSLDQGLQFLIQYYNGEERAKGNILERFSAQQFPDLHSELNLSSLELGDSALYFCASSAGQINGYTFGSGTRLTVV.

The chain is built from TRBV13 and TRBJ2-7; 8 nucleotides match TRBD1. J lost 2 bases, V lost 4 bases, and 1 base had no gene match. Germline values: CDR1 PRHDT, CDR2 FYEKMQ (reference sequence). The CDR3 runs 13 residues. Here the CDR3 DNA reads TGTGCCAGCAGCTCGACAGGGGCCTACGAGCAGTACTTC. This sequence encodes CASSSTGAYEQYF.

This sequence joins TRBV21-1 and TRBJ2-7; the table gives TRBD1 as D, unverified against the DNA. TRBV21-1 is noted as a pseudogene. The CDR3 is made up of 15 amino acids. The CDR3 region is CASSKGPGFSYEQYF. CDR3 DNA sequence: TGTGCCAGCAGCAAAGGTCCAGGTTTCTCCTACGAGCAGTACTTC.

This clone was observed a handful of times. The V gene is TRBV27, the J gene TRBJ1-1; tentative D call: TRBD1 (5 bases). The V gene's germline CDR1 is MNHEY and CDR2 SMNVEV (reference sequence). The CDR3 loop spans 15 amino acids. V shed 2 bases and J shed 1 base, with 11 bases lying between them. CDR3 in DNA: TGTGCCAGCAGTTTAACGACAGAACCGAACACTGAAGCTTTCTTT. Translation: CASSLTTEPNTEAFF.

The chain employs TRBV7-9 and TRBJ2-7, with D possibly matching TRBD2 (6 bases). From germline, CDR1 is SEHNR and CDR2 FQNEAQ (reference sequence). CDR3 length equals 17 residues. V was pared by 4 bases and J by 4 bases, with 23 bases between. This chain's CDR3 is CASSSHSGTPSGYEQYF. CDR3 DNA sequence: TGTGCCAGCAGCTCACACTCCGGGACTCCCTCTGGATACGAGCAGTACTTC.

In DNA form, the CDR3 reads TGTGCCAGCAGCCAAGTGGCTAGCGACGAGCAGTACTTC. It specifies CASSQVASDEQYF. The chain combines TRBV4-2 with TRBJ2-7, with D perhaps matching TRBD2 (6 bases). The germline V and J ends were trimmed by 1 base and 5 bases, with 9 bases remaining between them. The CDR3 runs 13 residues. Germline V gives CDR1 LGHNA, CDR2 YNFKEQ.

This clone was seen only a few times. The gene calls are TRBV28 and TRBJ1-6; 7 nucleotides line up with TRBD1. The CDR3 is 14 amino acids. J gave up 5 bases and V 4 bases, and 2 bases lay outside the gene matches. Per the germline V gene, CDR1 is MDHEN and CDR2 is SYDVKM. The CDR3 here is CASSWDSDNSPLHF. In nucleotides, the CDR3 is TGTGCCAGCAGTTGGGACAGCGATAATTCACCCCTCCACTTT.

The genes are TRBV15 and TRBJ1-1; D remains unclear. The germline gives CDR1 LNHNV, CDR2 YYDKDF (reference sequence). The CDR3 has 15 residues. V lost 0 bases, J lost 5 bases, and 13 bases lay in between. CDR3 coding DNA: TGTGCCACCAGCAGAGATCGCCCGGGTGAAACTGAAGCTTTCTTT. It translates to CATSRDRPGETEAFF.

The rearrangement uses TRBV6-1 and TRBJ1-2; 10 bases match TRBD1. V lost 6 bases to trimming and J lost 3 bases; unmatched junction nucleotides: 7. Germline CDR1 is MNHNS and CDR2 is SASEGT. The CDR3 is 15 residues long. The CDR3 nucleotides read TGTGCCAGCAGCCCCGACAGGGGGCGATACTATGGCTACACCTTC. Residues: CASSPDRGRYYGYTF.

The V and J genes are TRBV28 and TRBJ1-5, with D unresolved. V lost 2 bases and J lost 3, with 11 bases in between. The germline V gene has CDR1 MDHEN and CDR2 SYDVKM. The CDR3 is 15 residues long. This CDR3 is CASSLSASLNQPQHF. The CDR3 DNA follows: TGTGCCAGCAGTTTAAGCGCATCCCTCAATCAGCCCCAGCATTTT.

The CDR3 DNA follows: TGTGCCAGCAGTCCGGACAGCCTCTATGGCTACACCTTC. Translated, it gives CASSPDSLYGYTF. The V and J genes are TRBV6-6 and TRBJ1-2; D perhaps matches TRBD1 (6 bases). V gave up 5 bases and J gave up 4 bases, with 11 bases separating them. Germline V gives CDR1 MNHNY, CDR2 SVGAGI (reference sequence). The CDR3 runs to 13 residues.

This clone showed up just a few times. CDR3 protein: CASRQISNTGELFF. The CDR3 nucleotides read TGTGCCAGTCGACAGATCTCGAACACCGGGGAGCTGTTTTTT. This chain uses TRBV2 with TRBJ2-2; D might be TRBD1 (5 bases). CDR1 is SNHLY, CDR2 FYNNEI, per germline. The CDR3 is 14 residues long. V dropped 9 bases and J dropped 0 bases, with 11 bases sitting between them.

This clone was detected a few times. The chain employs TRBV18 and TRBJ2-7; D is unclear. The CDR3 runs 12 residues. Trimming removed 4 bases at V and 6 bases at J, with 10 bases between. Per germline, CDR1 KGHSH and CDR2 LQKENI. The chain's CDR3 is CASSLPNSEQYF. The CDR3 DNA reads TGTGCCAGCTCACTACCCAATTCCGAGCAGTACTTC.

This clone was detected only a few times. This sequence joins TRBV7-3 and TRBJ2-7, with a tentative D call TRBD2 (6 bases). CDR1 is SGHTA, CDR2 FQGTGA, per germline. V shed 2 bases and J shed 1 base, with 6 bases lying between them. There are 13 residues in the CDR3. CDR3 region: CASSLGLSYEQYF. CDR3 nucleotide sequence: TGTGCCAGCAGCTTAGGACTATCCTACGAGCAGTACTTC.

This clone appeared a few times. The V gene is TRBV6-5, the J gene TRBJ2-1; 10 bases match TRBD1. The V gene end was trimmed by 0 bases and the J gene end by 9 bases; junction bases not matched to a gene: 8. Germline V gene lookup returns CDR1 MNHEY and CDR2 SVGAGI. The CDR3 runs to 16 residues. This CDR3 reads CASSYSGTGAVVEQFF. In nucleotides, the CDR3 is TGTGCCAGCAGTTACTCTGGGACAGGGGCAGTGGTTGAGCAGTTCTTC.

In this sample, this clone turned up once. The CDR3 nucleotides are TGTGCCAGCAGTTCCGCCCTAAGCCCAGATACGCAGTATTTT. Translation: CASSSALSPDTQYF. This rearrangement joins TRBV7-3 to TRBJ2-3; D unclear. The germline gives CDR1 SGHTA, CDR2 FQGTGA. There are 14 residues in the CDR3. Trimming pared 6 bases from V and 4 bases from J, leaving 14 bases between. Supplemented by reference TRBV7-3 and TRBJ2-3, the full variable domain reads GAGVSQTPSNKVTEKGKYVELRCDPISGHTALYWYRQSLGQGPEFLIYFQGTGAADDSGLPNDRFFAVRPEGSVSTLKIQRTERGDSAVYLCASSSALSPDTQYFGPGTRLTVL.

The CDR3 DNA reads as TGTGCCAGCAGCCCCACCCGGACTGGCTTCGTTGAGCAGTTCTTC. This codes for CASSPTRTGFVEQFF. The chain joins TRBV7-3 to TRBJ2-1; a weak D match, TRBD2 (5 bases). The CDR3 is 15 residues long. Germline CDR1 SGHTA, CDR2 FQGTGA. The V end lost 5 bases, the J end lost 9 bases, and 20 bases lay between the germline ends.

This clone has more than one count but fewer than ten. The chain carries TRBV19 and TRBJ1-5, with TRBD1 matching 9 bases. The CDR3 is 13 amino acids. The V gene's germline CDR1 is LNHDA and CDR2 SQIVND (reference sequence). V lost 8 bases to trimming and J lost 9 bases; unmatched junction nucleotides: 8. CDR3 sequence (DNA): TGTGCCAGTGGGGACAGGGTCTTATTGCCCCAGCATTTT. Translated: CASGDRVLLPQHF.

In nucleotides, the CDR3 is TGTGCCAGCAGCCCACTGGTAGGGGTTAACCAGCCCCAGCATTTT. Its protein is CASSPLVGVNQPQHF. V and J are TRBV7-8 and TRBJ1-5; weak D call: TRBD1 (5 bases). Between the trimmed V and J ends, which lost 5 bases and 7 bases, there was a span of 18 bases. CDR1 is SGHVS and CDR2 is FQNEAQ in the germline V gene. This CDR3 is 15 amino acids long.

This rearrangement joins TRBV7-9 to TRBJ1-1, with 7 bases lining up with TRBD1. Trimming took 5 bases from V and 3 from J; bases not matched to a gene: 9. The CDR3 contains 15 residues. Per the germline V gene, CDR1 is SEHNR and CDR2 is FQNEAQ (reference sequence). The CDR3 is CASSLLRGPDTEAFF. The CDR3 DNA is TGTGCCAGCAGCCTGTTAAGGGGGCCTGACACTGAAGCTTTCTTT.

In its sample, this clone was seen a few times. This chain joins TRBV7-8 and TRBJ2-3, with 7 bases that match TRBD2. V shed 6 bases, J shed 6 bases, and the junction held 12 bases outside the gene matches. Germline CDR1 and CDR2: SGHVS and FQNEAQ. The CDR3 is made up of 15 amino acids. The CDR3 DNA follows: TGTGCCAGCAGAGCTAGCGGCAATAACATGGATACGCAGTATTTT. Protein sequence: CASRASGNNMDTQYF.

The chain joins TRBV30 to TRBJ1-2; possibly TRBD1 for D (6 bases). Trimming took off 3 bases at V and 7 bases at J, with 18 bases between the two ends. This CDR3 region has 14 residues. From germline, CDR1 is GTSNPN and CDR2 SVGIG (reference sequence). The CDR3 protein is CAWRTPWQGFGYTF. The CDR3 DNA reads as TGTGCCTGGAGGACCCCGTGGCAGGGGTTTGGCTACACCTTC.

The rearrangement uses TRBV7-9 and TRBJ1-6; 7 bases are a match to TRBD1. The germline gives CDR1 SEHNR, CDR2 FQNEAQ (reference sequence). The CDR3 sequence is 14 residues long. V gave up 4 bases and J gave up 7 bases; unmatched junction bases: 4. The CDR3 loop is CASSYVQGNSPLHF. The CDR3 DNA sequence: TGTGCCAGCAGCTATGTACAGGGGAATTCACCCCTCCACTTT.

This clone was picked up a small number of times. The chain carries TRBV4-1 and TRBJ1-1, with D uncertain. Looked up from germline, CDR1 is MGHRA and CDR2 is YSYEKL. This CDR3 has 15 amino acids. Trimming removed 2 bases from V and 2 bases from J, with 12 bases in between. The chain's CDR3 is CASSQNRVGNTEAFF. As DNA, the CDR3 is TGCGCCAGCAGCCAAAACCGGGTTGGCAACACTGAAGCTTTCTTT.

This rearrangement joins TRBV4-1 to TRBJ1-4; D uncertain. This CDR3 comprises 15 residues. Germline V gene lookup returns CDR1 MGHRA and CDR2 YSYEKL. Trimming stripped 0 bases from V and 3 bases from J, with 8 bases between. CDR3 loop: CASSQEYSPNEKLFF. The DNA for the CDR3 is TGCGCCAGCAGCCAAGAATACAGCCCTAATGAAAAACTGTTTTTT.

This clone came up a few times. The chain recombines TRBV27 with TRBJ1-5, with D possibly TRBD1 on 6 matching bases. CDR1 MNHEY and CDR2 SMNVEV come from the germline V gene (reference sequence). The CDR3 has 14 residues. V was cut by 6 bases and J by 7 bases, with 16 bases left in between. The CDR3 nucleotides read TGTGCCAGCAGCCCTAACAGGGAACGGCAGCCCCAGCATTTT. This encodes CASSPNRERQPQHF.

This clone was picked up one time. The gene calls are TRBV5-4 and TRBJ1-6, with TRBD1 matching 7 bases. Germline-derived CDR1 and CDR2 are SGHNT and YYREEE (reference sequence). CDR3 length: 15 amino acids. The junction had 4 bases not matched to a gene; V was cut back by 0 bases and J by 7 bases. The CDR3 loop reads CASSLDRGGNSPLHF. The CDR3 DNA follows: TGTGCCAGCAGCTTGGACAGGGGAGGAAATTCACCCCTCCACTTT.

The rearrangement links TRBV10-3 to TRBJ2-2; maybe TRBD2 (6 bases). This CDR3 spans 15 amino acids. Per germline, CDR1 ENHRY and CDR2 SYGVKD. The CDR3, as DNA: TGTGCATGTCGGGCGGCGGGACCGAACACCGGGGAGCTGTTTTTT. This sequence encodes CACRAAGPNTGELFF.

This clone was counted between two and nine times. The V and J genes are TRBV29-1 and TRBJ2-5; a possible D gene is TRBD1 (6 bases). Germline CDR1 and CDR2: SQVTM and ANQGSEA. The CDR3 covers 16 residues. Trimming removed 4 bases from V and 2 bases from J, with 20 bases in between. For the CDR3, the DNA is TGCAGCGTTGGAGGACCGGACAGAAGCCTACAAGAGACCCAGTACTTC. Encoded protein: CSVGGPDRSLQETQYF. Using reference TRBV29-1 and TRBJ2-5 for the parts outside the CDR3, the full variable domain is SAVISQKPSRDICQRGTSLTIQCQVDSQVTMMFWYRQQPGQSLTLIATANQGSEATYESGFVIDKFPISRPNLTFSTLTVSNMSPEDSSIYLCSVGGPDRSLQETQYFGPGTRLLVL.